The 3 T cell receptor beta chains reported below all come from one sample, sequenced in a study of Ad26.COV2.S vaccination and SARS-CoV-2 variants. Assay: immunoSEQ multiplex PCR; the TCRdb copy retains only in-frame clones and omits some. The data contain 120,000 to 150,000 clones, 86% of them singletons. Sequenced material: peripheral blood, taken after recovery from COVID-19. All receptors derive from a human donor who had recovered from COVID-19.

The chain joins TRBV3-1 (or the pseudogene TRBV3-2) to TRBJ2-3; perhaps TRBD1 as D (5 bases). V lost 2 bases and J lost 5, with 14 bases in between. The CDR3 has 15 amino acids. Germline CDR1 is LGHDT and CDR2 is YNNKEL (reference sequence). The CDR3 DNA sequence: TGTGCCAGCAGCCAATCCCCAGGGTATGTAGATACGCAGTATTTT. Amino acids: CASSQSPGYVDTQYF.

V usage is TRBV9 and J usage is TRBJ2-1, with D uncertain. CDR3 length: 14 residues. The germline gives CDR1 SGDLS, CDR2 YYNGEE. Trimming left V 0 bases short and J 10 bases short, with 14 bases between. The CDR3 sequence is CASSVGSTPGEQFF. The CDR3 DNA reads TGTGCCAGCAGCGTAGGTTCGACCCCAGGAGAGCAGTTCTTC.

The J gene is TRBJ2-7, the V gene TRBV7-6; D call uncertain. Between the trimmed V and J ends, which lost 5 bases and 0 bases, there was a span of 26 bases. Germline CDR1 reads SGHVS; CDR2 reads FNYEAQ. This CDR3 spans 19 amino acids. CDR3 nucleotide sequence: TGTGCCAGCAGCCCCCGGGCGACGGGCCCCAGCCGGAGCTCCTACGAGCAGTACTTC. The encoded protein is CASSPRATGPSRSSYEQYF.